The clone carrying this TCR beta chain has just a few counts. The sample is drawn from a study of CD8 T cells in ankylosing spondylitis. The CDR3 covers 17 residues. The ends lost 2 bases at V and 3 bases at J; junction bases unmatched: 10. CDR1 is DFQATT, CDR2 SNEGSKA, per germline (reference sequence). Via MiXCR, TCRdb re-called the 5' RACE reads, giving one row per CDR3 protein. The data contain a few hundred thousand distinct CDR3 sequences, around 19% of them seen just once; the ten biggest clones take up 7.5% to 9.5%. The TCR sequence derives from a male donor with ankylosing spondylitis or in good health (not recorded which). Sequencing input: blood, either unsorted or a sorted T cell fraction (not recorded which). V gene TRBV20-1 combines with J gene TRBJ1-6; 7 nucleotides line up with TRBD1. The CDR3, as DNA: TGCAGTGCTAGACCGACGGACAGGCGAATCTATAATTCACCCCTCCACTTT. Encoded protein: CSARPTDRRIYNSPLHF.